This T cell receptor beta chain was profiled in a study of post-analysis software for immune sequencing data. Germline V lookup: CDR1 DFQATT, CDR2 SNEGSKA (reference sequence). V was pared by 5 bases and J by 4 bases, with 6 bases of the junction left unmatched. This CDR3 has 14 amino acids. Unique molecular identifiers featured in each of the TCR beta cDNA libraries. Some 500,000 cDNA molecules were obtained per 1 to 10 million input T cells. One entry per CDR3 protein results from TCRdb running MiXCR on the PCR reads. The sample has roughly 200,000 distinct CDR3 sequences, 25% to 35% seen once. General observations from the study: Compared against controls, patients with multiple sclerosis displayed significantly lower normalized Chao1 diversity. The authors found that F measure strongly co-clustered same-batch samples. TRBV5-6, TRBV5-1 and TRBV20-1 belonged to a set of about 5 TRBV segments that were more frequent in patients than controls.

This clonotype was observed many times. The antigen remains undetermined. This receptor was taken from a girl between 2 and 17 years old with multiple sclerosis. J is TRBJ2-1 and V is TRBV20-1; 9 nucleotides line up with TRBD1. Sequenced input: blood. The CDR3 loop is CSAGRDRVYNEQFF. The CDR3 DNA follows: TGCAGTGCTGGCCGGGACAGGGTTTACAATGAGCAGTTCTTC.